This entry lists 12 T cell receptor beta chains sequenced from one sample in a study of T cells in Graves' hyperthyroidism and ophthalmopathy. Amplified regions were TCR beta CDR3 sequences from RNA transcripts. The HTBI primer set was used in a first-round RT-PCR of the TCR CDR3. TCRdb passed the multiplex PCR reads through MiXCR, listing each CDR3 protein once. The sample gives about half a million distinct CDR3 sequences, roughly 20% of which show up once; 26% is in the top ten. Specimen: blood. Every receptor here comes from a man between 18 and 29 years old with Graves' hyperthyroidism.

This clonotype appeared many times. V gene TRBV5-1 combines with J gene TRBJ2-5; possibly TRBD1 or TRBD2 for D (5 bases each). There are 15 residues in the CDR3. The V end was cut by 4 bases, the J end by 7 bases, with 20 bases between. CDR1 SGHRS and CDR2 YFSETQ come from the germline V gene. Here the CDR3 reads CASSPAAGTARTQYF. In DNA form, the CDR3 reads TGCGCCAGCAGCCCCGCCGCCGGGACCGCCAGGACCCAGTACTTC.

V is TRBV12-3 or TRBV12-4 and J is TRBJ1-6; the match to TRBD1 covers 10 bases. CDR3 length equals 15 residues. V lost 2 bases, J lost 9 bases, and 4 bases stayed unmatched. CDR3 in DNA: TGTGCCAGCAGTTTATCGGGGACAGGGGTTTCACCCCTCCACTTT. Amino acid sequence: CASSLSGTGVSPLHF.

As for this clonotype: Since a much larger clone is just one base distant, this may be a read error. The genes are TRBV19 and TRBJ2-4; 7 bases align to TRBD1. CDR1 LNHDA and CDR2 SQIVND come from the germline V gene (reference sequence). CDR3 size: 15 residues. The CDR3 DNA follows: TGTGCCAGTAGTATAGATCCCCCAGGGGGAAACATTCAGCACTTC. Translated: CASSIDPPGGNIQHF.

This chain connects TRBV29-1 to TRBJ1-1, with TRBD1 matching over 8 bases. J gave up 4 bases and V 5 bases, and 9 bases lay outside the gene matches. From germline, CDR1 is SQVTM and CDR2 ANQGSEA. The length of the CDR3 is 14 residues. This CDR3 is CSVTAGGPGTEAFF. The CDR3 nucleotides are TGCAGCGTTACCGCAGGGGGCCCTGGCACTGAAGCTTTCTTT.

This clonotype was seen many times. The chain combines TRBV6-5 with TRBJ2-7; D not certain. The CDR3 is 15 residues long. Germline CDR1 and CDR2: MNHEY and SVGAGI. Trimming shortened V by 0 bases and J by 9 bases, and 18 bases separated the two germline ends. The CDR3, as DNA: TGTGCCAGCAGTTACTCGAGGCTAGGTCCTATCGGGCAGTACTTC. It encodes CASSYSRLGPIGQYF.

This clonotype was seen at least ten times. The gene calls are TRBV5-1 and TRBJ1-2; 10 positions match TRBD1. Losses at the gene ends were 0 bases for V and 6 bases for J; bases not matched to a gene: 2. The V gene's germline CDR1 is SGHRS and CDR2 YFSETQ. This CDR3 has 14 residues. CDR3 sequence (DNA): TGCGCCAGCAGCTTGGGACAGGGGGCGAATGGCTACACCTTC. Translated, it gives CASSLGQGANGYTF.

This clonotype was observed at least ten times. The rearrangement uses TRBV19 and TRBJ1-5, with unresolved D. Germline V gene data show CDR1 as LNHDA and CDR2 as SQIVND (reference sequence). V gave up 4 bases and J gave up 4 bases, with 11 bases separating them. This CDR3 has 14 residues. For the CDR3, the DNA is TGTGCCAGTAGTAGGGCTAGTCGAAATCAGCCCCAGCATTTT. Translated: CASSRASRNQPQHF.

This clonotype was observed many times. This chain links TRBV12-3 or TRBV12-4 with TRBJ1-5; maybe TRBD1 (5 bases). CDR3 length equals 15 residues. The ends were cut back, 3 bases at V and 3 bases at J, with 12 bases in the middle. This CDR3 is CASSFSGTNNQPQHF. In nucleotides, the CDR3 is TGTGCCAGCAGTTTCTCAGGGACCAACAATCAGCCCCAGCATTTT.

This clonotype has a count of ten or more. The chain combines TRBV12-3 or TRBV12-4 with TRBJ1-5; D might be TRBD1 (6 bases). This CDR3 is built from 14 residues. V lost 6 bases and J 3 bases, leaving 12 bases between the germline ends. CDR3 DNA sequence: TGTGCCAGCAGACCACCGGGGGCCAATCAGCCCCAGCATTTT. Protein: CASRPPGANQPQHF.

This clonotype was seen ten or more times. The rearrangement uses TRBV28 and TRBJ1-2, with no clear D. This CDR3 region has 13 residues. Trimming pared 2 bases from V and 3 bases from J, leaving 7 bases between. Germline assignment: CDR1 MDHEN and CDR2 SYDVKM. The CDR3 nucleotides are TGTGCCAGCAGTTTAGAAGTGGACTATGGCTACACCTTC. Protein product: CASSLEVDYGYTF.

This clonotype was counted many times. The gene calls are TRBV19 and TRBJ1-1; 7 bases align to TRBD1. CDR1 is LNHDA and CDR2 is SQIVND in the germline V gene (reference sequence). This CDR3 is built from 13 residues. V trimming: 6 bases; J trimming: 7 bases; junction bases outside the gene matches: 8. The CDR3 DNA reads as TGTGCCAGTAGCATAACAGGGGTAAGTGAAGCTTTCTTT. It yields the protein CASSITGVSEAFF.

The sample holds a few counts of this clonotype. This chain uses TRBV6-1 with TRBJ1-4; the D is unclear. The CDR3 contains 15 residues. V was shortened by 7 bases and J by 0 bases, with 12 bases between the two germline ends. Germline V CDR1 and CDR2: MNHNS, SASEGT. The CDR3, as DNA: TGTGCCAGCACCCCCACACCCTCAACTAATGAAAAACTGTTTTTT. Its protein product is CASTPTPSTNEKLFF.